A single sample is the source of the 11 T cell receptor beta chains below, sequenced in a study of naive and memory T cell subsets. Two oligonucleotides, mixed equimolar, formed the beta constant-region primer covering TRBC1 and TRBC2. Ligated cDNA was amplified by four rounds of PCR with nested alpha and beta constant-region primers and SP2. MiXCR, applied by TCRdb to the UMI-ligation and nested PCR reads, yields one record per CDR3 protein. The repertoire holds over 100,000 distinct CDR3 sequences, about 36% seen once, with more than 0.8% in the top ten. The specimen sequenced was central memory CD4+ T cells from blood. The receptor source for this set is a human donor in good health.

V is TRBV28 and J is TRBJ1-2; D may be TRBD1 (6 bases). The germline CDR1 and CDR2 sequences are MDHEN and SYDVKM. This CDR3 has 14 residues. The germline V and J ends were trimmed by 4 bases and 5 bases, with 14 bases remaining between them. The CDR3 is CASSWGQNAYGYTF. In DNA, the CDR3 is TGTGCCAGCAGTTGGGGGCAGAACGCTTATGGCTACACCTTC.

Written as DNA, the CDR3 is TGTGCCAGCAGTAGACAAAGGGGAGGCAACTATGGCTACACCTTC. Translation gives CASSRQRGGNYGYTF. This chain connects TRBV27 to TRBJ1-2, with D possibly TRBD1 on 5 matching bases. Germline CDR1 reads MNHEY; CDR2 reads SMNVEV (reference sequence). The V end was cut by 5 bases, the J end by 2 bases, with 15 bases between. This CDR3 is 15 amino acids long.

The chain is built from TRBV29-1 and TRBJ1-1, with D perhaps TRBD1 (5 bases). The CDR3 contains 12 residues. Germline CDR1 reads SQVTM; CDR2 reads ANQGSEA. V dropped 7 bases and J dropped 4 bases, with 13 bases sitting between them. CDR3 protein: CSGGEFGTEAFF. CDR3 DNA sequence: TGCAGCGGGGGGGAGTTTGGCACTGAAGCTTTCTTT.

The sample holds a few counts of this clonotype. V and J are TRBV3-1 and TRBJ2-1, with TRBD2 identical over 13 bases. This CDR3 is built from 15 residues. The junction had 6 bases not matched to a gene; V was cut back by 4 bases and J by 9 bases. Per the germline V gene, CDR1 is LGHDT and CDR2 is YNNKEL (reference sequence). This CDR3 is CASSRTSGRLGEQFF. The CDR3, as DNA: TGTGCCAGCAGCCGGACTAGCGGGAGATTGGGTGAGCAGTTCTTC.

V is TRBV29-1 and J is TRBJ2-7; D not resolved. CDR3 length: 11 residues. Deletions cut 4 bases from V and 5 bases from J, with 9 bases between. CDR1 and CDR2 from the germline V gene are SQVTM and ANQGSEA. CDR3 residues: CSVAQAHEQYF. The CDR3 region has the DNA TGCAGCGTTGCCCAGGCCCACGAGCAGTACTTC.

This clonotype was observed a handful of times. The chain couples TRBV9 to TRBJ2-1; 14 nucleotides align to TRBD2. V shed 0 bases, J shed 6 bases, and the junction held 2 bases outside the gene matches. Germline CDR1 reads SGDLS; CDR2 reads YYNGEE. The CDR3 consists of 16 residues. CDR3 amino acids: CASSVEGLAGVNEQFF. The CDR3 nucleotides are TGTGCCAGCAGCGTAGAGGGACTAGCGGGAGTCAATGAGCAGTTCTTC. The complete variable domain, with remaining parts taken from reference TRBV9 and TRBJ2-1, reads DSGVTQTPKHLITATGQRVTLRCSPRSGDLSVYWYQQSLDQGLQFLIQYYNGEERAKGNILERFSAQQFPDLHSELNLSSLELGDSALYFCASSVEGLAGVNEQFFGPGTRLTVL.

This chain links TRBV9 with TRBJ2-1, with 13 bases aligning to TRBD2. V was clipped by 0 bases and J by 10 bases; unmatched bases: 7. This CDR3 contains 16 residues. CDR1 is SGDLS and CDR2 is YYNGEE in the germline V gene. The CDR3 sequence: CASSVAVPGLAGEQFF. Written as DNA, the CDR3 is TGTGCCAGCAGCGTAGCCGTCCCGGGACTAGCGGGAGAGCAGTTCTTC.

The chain combines TRBV6-5 with TRBJ2-2, with D perhaps TRBD1 or TRBD2 (5 bases each). CDR1 and CDR2 from the germline V gene are MNHEY and SVGAGI. Between the trimmed V and J ends, which lost 9 bases and 4 bases, there was a span of 12 bases. The CDR3 sequence is 13 residues long. The CDR3 region has the DNA TGTGCCAGTGGGGGTCAGCGCACCGGGGAGCTGTTTTTT. Its translation is CASGGQRTGELFF.

This chain links TRBV28 with TRBJ2-1; 8 bases line up with TRBD2. Per the germline V gene, CDR1 is MDHEN and CDR2 is SYDVKM. The CDR3 spans 16 residues. V trimming: 2 bases; J trimming: 4 bases; junction bases outside the gene matches: 7. CDR3 residues: CASSLRGGFPYNEQFF. The CDR3 nucleotides read TGTGCCAGCAGTTTACGCGGGGGGTTCCCTTACAATGAGCAGTTCTTC.

This clonotype has a handful of counts. The CDR3 sequence: CASSKRTGGTDTQYF. CDR3 DNA sequence: TGTGCCAGCAGTAAACGGACAGGGGGCACAGATACGCAGTATTTT. V and J are TRBV28 and TRBJ2-3, with TRBD1 matching 9 bases. The length of the CDR3 is 15 residues. V dropped 5 bases and J dropped 1; count of bases not matched to a gene: 4. CDR1 MDHEN and CDR2 SYDVKM come from the germline V gene.

This clonotype was counted at least ten times. This chain uses TRBV7-8 with TRBJ2-1; the D is unclear. The CDR3 extends over 15 amino acids. V lost 1 base and J 4 bases, leaving 11 bases between the germline ends. Germline values: CDR1 SGHVS, CDR2 FQNEAQ. The CDR3, as DNA: TGTGCCAGCAGCTTAGTTTCGGGTGTTTACAATGAGCAGTTCTTC. This translates into CASSLVSGVYNEQFF.